This TCR beta chain comes out of a study of control samples from healthy donors and cancer patients (dated by TCRdb to between 2020 and 2021). Regarding this clone: Its antigen is not yet known. Per-base qualities were not stored, and no clone one base away is much larger.

From V the trimming removes 5 bases and from J it removes 4 bases, while the gene matches leave 5 bases of the junction unaccounted for. The CDR3 spans 13 residues, from the cysteine through the phenylalanine. Here the CDR3 DNA is all that survives: 39 bases in frame from base 1. The CDR1 and CDR2 encoded by the germline V gene are SQVTM and ANQGSEA. The library was obtained by the immunoSEQ multiplex PCR assay. TCRdb obtained this table from immuneACCESS and retained in-frame rearrangements with V and J assigned. These tables miss some clones; where compared with another copy, unresolved V genes account for less than half of the shortfall, and the remainder is unexplained. This sample gives some 130,000 clones in total; roughly 89% of them show up just once. The leading ten clones occupy over 9% of the sample.

The sequence derives from a man aged 25 to 40 in good health. The rearrangement joined TRBV29-1 to TRBJ2-7, and 10 bases in between align with TRBD1. The sample comprised blood. The encoded CDR3 is CSVWGTGVYEQYF. Read as DNA, the sequence is TGCAGCGTTTGGGGGACAGGGGTTTACGAGCAGTACTTC.